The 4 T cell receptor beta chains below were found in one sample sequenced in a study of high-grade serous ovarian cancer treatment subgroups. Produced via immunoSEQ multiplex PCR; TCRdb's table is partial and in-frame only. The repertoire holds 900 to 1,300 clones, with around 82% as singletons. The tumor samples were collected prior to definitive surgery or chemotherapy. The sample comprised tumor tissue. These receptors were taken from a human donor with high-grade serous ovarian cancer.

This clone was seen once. The CDR3 loop reads CASGPVGGGINEQFF. The DNA of the CDR3 is TGTGCCAGCGGCCCTGTGGGAGGGGGTATAAATGAGCAGTTCTTC. The chain joins TRBV27 to TRBJ2-1, with D tentatively TRBD2 (7 bases). The CDR3 is 15 amino acids. Germline CDR1 reads MNHEY; CDR2 reads SMNVEV (reference sequence). V was pared by 8 bases and J by 7 bases, with 21 bases between.

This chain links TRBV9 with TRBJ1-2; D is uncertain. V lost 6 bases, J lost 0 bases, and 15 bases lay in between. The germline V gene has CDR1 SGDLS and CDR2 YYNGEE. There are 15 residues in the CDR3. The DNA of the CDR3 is TGTGCCAGCACCGACCCTGCCGGGACTAACTATGGCTACACCTTC. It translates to CASTDPAGTNYGYTF. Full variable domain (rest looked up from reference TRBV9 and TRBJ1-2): DSGVTQTPKHLITATGQRVTLRCSPRSGDLSVYWYQQSLDQGLQFLIQYYNGEERAKGNILERFSAQQFPDLHSELNLSSLELGDSALYFCASTDPAGTNYGYTFGSGTRLTVV.

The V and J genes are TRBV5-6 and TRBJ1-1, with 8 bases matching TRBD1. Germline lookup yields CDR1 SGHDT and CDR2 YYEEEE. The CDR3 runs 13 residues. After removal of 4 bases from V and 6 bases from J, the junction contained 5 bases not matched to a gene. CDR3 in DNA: TGTGCCAGCAGCCCGGACAGGGTTGCTGAAGCTTTCTTT. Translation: CASSPDRVAEAFF.

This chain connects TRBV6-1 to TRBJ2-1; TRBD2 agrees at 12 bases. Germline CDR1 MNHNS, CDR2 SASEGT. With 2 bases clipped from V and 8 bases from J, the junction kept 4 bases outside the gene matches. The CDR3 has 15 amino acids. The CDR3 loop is CASSEPSGRADEQFF. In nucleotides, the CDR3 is TGTGCCAGCAGTGAACCTAGCGGGAGGGCCGATGAGCAGTTCTTC.